In this sample, the clone carrying this T cell receptor (beta chain) turned up a few times. Its antigen is currently unknown. Construction of the TCR beta libraries employed iRepertoire HTBI primers in conjunction with Arm-PCR of CDR3 regions. TCRdb reanalysed the multiplex PCR reads using MiXCR and keeps one entry per CDR3 protein. Of a few hundred thousand distinct CDR3 sequences detected, around a quarter appear once; the ten largest clones hold approximately 25%. This entry comes from a study of regulatory T cells in long-lasting Graves disease. Background on the study: A definition of persistent Graves' disease required over 5 years of antithyroid drugs plus positive TSH receptor antibodies.

Time point given: persistent/refractory GD, antithyroid drugs over 5 years with positive TRAb. Generation of the TCR library employed RNA extracted from PBMCs. CDR3 length: 17 residues. J gave up 0 bases and V 0 bases, and 8 bases lay outside the gene matches. The V gene's germline CDR1 is SGHRS and CDR2 YFSETQ. Study-wide results and limits: A reduction in accuracy may have resulted from the small sample size. Tissue studied was limited to peripheral blood, excluding thyroid tissue. Persistent patients shared more public clonotypes (fewer than 3,000) than newly diagnosed patients (about 1,000).

This TCR came from a female donor with Graves disease. The starting material was peripheral blood mononuclear cells (PBMCs), obtained when the disease was refractory, from a patient treated with antithyroid drugs. V and J are TRBV5-1 and TRBJ2-7; 8 bases match TRBD2. The chain's CDR3 is CASSLEPLAGGSYEQYF. Written as DNA, the CDR3 is TGCGCCAGCAGCTTGGAACCCCTAGCGGGTGGCTCCTACGAGCAGTACTTC.